This T cell receptor (beta chain) was observed in a study of shared clonotypes between healthy human individuals. Study-level points and caveats: Researchers sampled only blood; tissue repertoires likely differ. Between a handful of donors, naive CD4 clonotypes were shared at a level of about 5%. Compared with memory subsets, naive subsets generally had larger estimated richness. In contrast to clonotypes shared by all four donors, non-shared clonotypes had lower generation probabilities.

As to this clone: Its antigen is unidentified.

Profiling relied on immunoSEQ multiplex PCR, and the TCRdb table lists in-frame clones only, not all of them. The repertoire includes roughly 2.5 million clones, around 94% of them detected once, and around 0.14% sits in the top ten. CDR1 and CDR2 (germline): MRHNA, SNTAGT. The CDR3 extends over 20 amino acids. V lost 4 bases and J lost 3, with 25 bases in between. The chain carries TRBV6-4 and TRBJ1-6; D is unresolved. The clonotype comes from a man younger than 35 in good health. The sequencing input was naive CD4+ T cells sorted from blood. The subset denotes: CD45RA+ positively selected. The CDR3 here is CASSAPEEFVRDIYNSPLHF. For the CDR3, the DNA is TGTGCCAGCAGTGCCCCTGAGGAGTTTGTACGTGATATCTATAATTCACCCCTCCACTTT.